The 18 T cell receptor beta chains in this list originate from one sample, sequenced in a study of CD8 T cells in Susac syndrome. Reverse transcription of about 0.5 to 1 ug RNA used random hexamers. Using its own MiXCR run on the immunoSEQ multiplex PCR reads, TCRdb lists one record per CDR3 protein. The sample holds fewer than 200,000 distinct CDR3 sequences, 85% to 95% seen once. The sample comprised CD4+ T cells from PBMCs. These receptors came from a human donor with Susac syndrome.

The V call is TRBV10-3, the J call TRBJ2-5; TRBD1 aligns across 8 bases. Germline V gene data show CDR1 as ENHRY and CDR2 as SYGVKD. Trimming cost V 6 bases and J 3 bases; bases outside gene matches: 6. The CDR3 totals 14 residues. For the CDR3, the DNA is TGTGCCATCAGGGGCGGGACAGGTGAAGAGACCCAGTACTTC. The encoded protein is CAIRGGTGEETQYF.

This sequence joins TRBV4-1 and TRBJ2-7, with unresolved D. Deletions cut 1 base from V and 3 bases from J, with 13 bases between. The CDR3 consists of 15 residues. CDR1 is MGHRA, CDR2 YSYEKL, per germline. The CDR3 protein is CASSQGRAALYEQYF. CDR3 sequence (DNA): TGCGCCAGCAGCCAAGGTAGGGCCGCGCTCTACGAGCAGTACTTC.

This rearrangement joins TRBV6-2 or TRBV6-3 to TRBJ2-7; D perhaps matches TRBD2 (6 bases). V was trimmed by 5 bases and J by 1 base, leaving 15 bases between them. There are 15 residues in the CDR3. Germline V gives CDR1 MNHEY, CDR2 SVGEGT. In DNA form, the CDR3 reads TGTGCCAGCAGTGATAGGTTAGCGGCATCCTACGAGCAGTACTTC. Translation: CASSDRLAASYEQYF.

The gene calls are TRBV19 and TRBJ2-7; the D is unclear. The CDR3 spans 13 residues. CDR1 and CDR2 from the germline V gene are LNHDA and SQIVND (reference sequence). Deletions cut 2 bases from V and 3 bases from J, with 8 bases between. CDR3 in amino acids: CASSILENYEQYF. The DNA for the CDR3 is TGTGCCAGTAGTATACTAGAAAACTACGAGCAGTACTTC.

The chain has TRBV11-2 and TRBJ2-5; 9 bases agree with TRBD2. V gave up 0 bases and J gave up 7 bases; unmatched junction bases: 6. The CDR3 has 15 residues. Germline V lookup: CDR1 SGHAT, CDR2 FQNNGV. CDR3 DNA: TGTGCCAGCAGCTTAGATAGCGGGGGTCCTGGGACCCAGTACTTC. Translation: CASSLDSGGPGTQYF.

This rearrangement joins TRBV11-1 to TRBJ2-1; TRBD2 matches at 14 bases. CDR3 length: 21 amino acids. The germline gives CDR1 SGHAT, CDR2 FQDESV (reference sequence). V dropped 2 bases and J dropped 0; count of bases not matched to a gene: 12. The CDR3 region is CASSLHKRTSGGPSSYNEQFF. DNA for the CDR3: TGTGCCAGCAGCTTACATAAACGGACTAGCGGGGGGCCGAGCTCCTACAATGAGCAGTTCTTC.

V usage is TRBV20-1 and J usage is TRBJ2-2; 10 bases fit TRBD2. With 3 bases clipped from V and 2 bases from J, the junction kept 9 bases outside the gene matches. CDR1 DFQATT and CDR2 SNEGSKA come from the germline V gene (reference sequence). This CDR3 spans 17 amino acids. The CDR3 loop reads CSASGASGGANTGELFF. Written as DNA, the CDR3 is TGCAGTGCTAGCGGGGCTAGCGGGGGCGCTAACACCGGGGAGCTGTTTTTT.

The count of this clonotype is one. The rearrangement joins TRBV7-2 to TRBJ2-7; D is possibly TRBD1 or TRBD2 (5 bases each). The CDR3 runs 15 residues. Germline CDR1 SGHTA, CDR2 FQGNSA. V lost 2 bases, J lost 3 bases, and 14 bases lay in between. DNA of the CDR3: TGTGCCAGCAGCTTAACCCAGGGACCGATCTACGAGCAGTACTTC. Its translation: CASSLTQGPIYEQYF.

The sample holds one count of this clonotype. The chain combines TRBV7-9 with TRBJ2-3; 8 positions agree with TRBD2. From germline, CDR1 is SEHNR and CDR2 FQNEAQ (reference sequence). The CDR3 runs to 16 residues. J lost 1 base, V lost 6 bases, and 9 bases had no gene match. Here the CDR3 DNA reads TGTGCCAGCAGACAAAACCCGACTAGCGGCACAGATACGCAGTATTTT. This codes for CASRQNPTSGTDTQYF.

The chain couples TRBV5-1 to TRBJ2-5, with D possibly TRBD1 on 5 matching bases. CDR3 length: 15 residues. The V gene's germline CDR1 is SGHRS and CDR2 YFSETQ. V lost 0 bases to trimming and J lost 4 bases, with 13 bases between them. The CDR3 nucleotides read TGCGCCAGCAGCTTGGCCCCGGCAGGGCTAGAGACCCAGTACTTC. Translation: CASSLAPAGLETQYF.

The chain links TRBV30 to TRBJ1-3, with 8 bases lining up with TRBD1. CDR1 and CDR2 (germline): GTSNPN, SVGIG (reference sequence). Trimming cost V 2 bases and J 2 bases; bases outside gene matches: 5. This CDR3 has 15 residues. CDR3 residues: CAWSRDRYTGNTIYF. DNA for the CDR3: TGTGCCTGGAGTCGGGACAGGTATACTGGAAACACCATATATTTT.

The chain is built from TRBV9 and TRBJ2-5, with D perhaps TRBD2 (6 bases). CDR1 is SGDLS, CDR2 YYNGEE, per germline. The V gene lost 4 bases and the J gene lost 5 bases, with 15 bases spanning the gap. The CDR3 has 14 amino acids. The DNA of the CDR3 is TGTGCCAGCAGCCCCCGCGGGGATTACGAGACCCAGTACTTC. Protein product: CASSPRGDYETQYF.

This rearrangement joins TRBV4-2 to TRBJ1-1, with D unresolved. The CDR3 runs to 13 residues. Germline values: CDR1 LGHNA, CDR2 YNFKEQ. Trimming removed 0 bases from V and 2 bases from J, with 4 bases in between. In nucleotides, the CDR3 is TGTGCCAGCAGCCAAGAATCCAACACTGAAGCTTTCTTT. This gives the protein CASSQESNTEAFF.

This clonotype was counted between two and nine times. This chain connects TRBV3-1 to TRBJ1-1, with a weak D call TRBD1 (6 bases). With 2 bases removed from V and 0 bases from J, the gap between germline ends came to 7 bases. CDR3 length equals 14 residues. Looked up from germline, CDR1 is LGHDT and CDR2 is YNNKEL (reference sequence). The DNA of the CDR3 is TGTGCCAGCAGCCAAAGGACAGTGAACACTGAAGCTTTCTTT. Translated: CASSQRTVNTEAFF.

The chain recombines TRBV29-1 with TRBJ1-2; D ambiguous. Trimming stripped 6 bases from V and 5 bases from J, with 19 bases between. The CDR3 has 14 amino acids. Germline V CDR1 and CDR2: SQVTM, ANQGSEA. The CDR3 protein is CSVAPRQAIYGYTF. The CDR3 DNA is TGCAGCGTGGCCCCGCGGCAGGCTATTTATGGCTACACCTTC.

In its sample, this clonotype was seen once. The chain uses TRBV20-1 and TRBJ2-2; TRBD1 aligns across 9 bases. The V gene's germline CDR1 is DFQATT and CDR2 SNEGSKA (reference sequence). The length of the CDR3 is 14 residues. Trimming at V came to 4 bases and at J to 5 bases, leaving 5 bases not matched to a gene. The CDR3 DNA sequence: TGCAGTGCTACTCGGACAGGGGTTACCGGGGAGCTGTTTTTT. It specifies CSATRTGVTGELFF.

The rearrangement uses TRBV20-1 and TRBJ2-7; 13 nucleotides line up with TRBD2. The CDR3 contains 16 residues. The trim removed 0 bases at V and 5 bases at J, leaving 7 bases unmatched. CDR1 is DFQATT and CDR2 is SNEGSKA in the germline V gene (reference sequence). The CDR3 here is CSARDLLAGGLDEQYF. The CDR3 region has the DNA TGCAGTGCTAGAGATCTACTAGCGGGGGGGCTAGACGAGCAGTACTTC.

The chain employs TRBV2 and TRBJ1-2; TRBD1 aligns across 9 bases. The CDR3 has 15 residues. With V trimmed by 6 bases and J by 4 bases, 9 bases remained unmatched. CDR1 is SNHLY and CDR2 is FYNNEI in the germline V gene. The CDR3 sequence is CASRIRQGGIYGYTF. In DNA, the CDR3 is TGTGCCAGCAGAATAAGACAGGGGGGAATCTATGGCTACACCTTC.